This is a list of T cell receptor beta chains from one sample in a study of T cells in Graves' hyperthyroidism and ophthalmopathy. MiXCR was run by TCRdb on the multiplex PCR reads, yielding one entry per CDR3 protein. The sample lists a few hundred thousand distinct CDR3 sequences, roughly 15% occurring once. Sequenced material: blood. All receptors derive from a woman between 18 and 29 years old with Graves' ophthalmopathy. Both conserved end residues are part of each CDR3. The D gene is left open where the match is weak. Rows may omit the clone size; those that give it use once, few, many or a size class.

V gene: TRBV6-2/TRBV6-3; J gene: TRBJ1-2; D gene: TRBD1; clone size: many; CDR3 DNA: TGTGCCAGCAGTTACTCACCAGGGGGACTCAATGGCTACACCTTC; CDR3 protein: CASSYSPGGLNGYTF
V gene: TRBV2; J gene: TRBJ1-5; D gene: -; clone size: few; CDR3 DNA: TGTGCCAGCAGTGAAGGAACAGTGTCGTTTCAGCCCCAGCATTTT; CDR3 protein: CASSEGTVSFQPQHF
V gene: TRBV20-1; J gene: TRBJ1-4; D gene: TRBD1; clone size: many; CDR3 DNA: TGCAGTGCTCAGGGACAGCCAAGCGATGAAAAACTGTTTTTT; CDR3 protein: CSAQGQPSDEKLFF
V gene: TRBV10-1; J gene: TRBJ2-1; D gene: -; clone size: few; CDR3 DNA: TGCGCCAGCCCCGTCTTATTATACAGGGTTTGTCCGTTCTTC; CDR3 protein: CASPVLLYRVCPFF
V gene: TRBV28; J gene: TRBJ2-5; D gene: -; clone size: once; CDR3 DNA: TGTGCCAGCACCCAGGGGGGGGGAGGGGACGGGGAGATCCAGTACTTC; CDR3 protein: CASTQGGGGDGEIQYF
V gene: TRBV28; J gene: TRBJ1-5; D gene: TRBD1; clone size: -; CDR3 DNA: TGTGCCAGCAAAGGTGGCGGACAGGGAGGAAATCAGCCCCAGCATTTT; CDR3 protein: CASKGGGQGGNQPQHF
V gene: TRBV5-1; J gene: TRBJ1-2; D gene: -; clone size: few; CDR3 DNA: TGCGCCAGCAGCTTGACCTACCCCCCCCCTGGGGGCAGTGGCTACACCTTC; CDR3 protein: CASSLTYPPPGGSGYTF
V gene: TRBV5-1; J gene: TRBJ2-3; D gene: TRBD1; clone size: few; CDR3 DNA: TGCGCCAGCAGCTTGCAGACCGGGACAGGGGACACAGATACGCAGTATTTT; CDR3 protein: CASSLQTGTGDTDTQYF
V gene: TRBV6-6; J gene: TRBJ1-6; D gene: TRBD1; clone size: -; CDR3 DNA: TGTGCCAGCAGTTACTCACGGGACAGGGGGTCTTCACCCCTCCACTTT; CDR3 protein: CASSYSRDRGSSPLHF
V gene: TRBV4-3; J gene: TRBJ2-7; D gene: TRBD2; clone size: many; CDR3 DNA: TGCGCCAGCAGCCAAGAGGCGGGAGAGTCCTACGAGCAGTACTTC; CDR3 protein: CASSQEAGESYEQYF
V gene: TRBV12-3/TRBV12-4; J gene: TRBJ2-5; D gene: TRBD1; clone size: few; CDR3 DNA: TGTCCCCGGGTAGGGGGCGTTGGAGAGACCCAGTACTTC; CDR3 protein: CPRVGGVGETQYF
V gene: TRBV7-7; J gene: TRBJ2-1; D gene: -; clone size: -; CDR3 DNA: TGTGCTAGCAGCTTAGTCGGGAGAAATGAGCAGTTCTTC; CDR3 protein: CASSLVGRNEQFF
V gene: TRBV7-2; J gene: TRBJ1-6; D gene: -; clone size: many; CDR3 DNA: TGTGCCAGCAGCTTATCAGGGCTGGGGTCACCCCTCCACTTT; CDR3 protein: CASSLSGLGSPLHF
V gene: TRBV11-2; J gene: TRBJ2-5; D gene: -; clone size: many; CDR3 DNA: TGTGCCAGCAGCTTAGTCGTAGGCTACCCACAAGAGACCCAGTACTTC; CDR3 protein: CASSLVVGYPQETQYF
V gene: TRBV5-1; J gene: TRBJ1-4; D gene: -; clone size: -; CDR3 DNA: TGCGCCAGCAGCTTGGACAGGGTTGAAAAACTGTTTTTT; CDR3 protein: CASSLDRVEKLFF
V gene: TRBV7-8; J gene: TRBJ2-1; D gene: TRBD2; clone size: -; CDR3 DNA: TGTGCCAGCAGCAAAGGGACTAGTGGGGACAATGAGCAGTTCTTC; CDR3 protein: CASSKGTSGDNEQFF
V gene: TRBV10-3; J gene: TRBJ1-1; D gene: -; clone size: -; CDR3 DNA: TGTGCCATCAGTGCTAAGGGTGACACTGAAGCTTTCTTT; CDR3 protein: CAISAKGDTEAFF
V gene: TRBV11-2; J gene: TRBJ1-4; D gene: -; clone size: few; CDR3 DNA: TGTGCCAGCAGCTCTCAGGGGTCAGGTGAAAAACTGTTTTTT; CDR3 protein: CASSSQGSGEKLFF
V gene: TRBV11-2; J gene: TRBJ2-1; D gene: TRBD1; clone size: -; CDR3 DNA: TGTGCCAGCAGCCAGTACGGGACAGGGTCCTACAATGAGCAGTTCTTC; CDR3 protein: CASSQYGTGSYNEQFF
V gene: TRBV7-2; J gene: TRBJ2-5; D gene: TRBD2; clone size: -; CDR3 DNA: TGTGCCAGCAGCTTAGCCGCGGGACTAGCGGGGCAAGAGACCCAGTACTTC; CDR3 protein: CASSLAAGLAGQETQYF
V gene: TRBV19; J gene: TRBJ1-1; D gene: -; clone size: -; CDR3 DNA: TGTGCCAGTAGTATGCCGGGAGGGCCGAACACTGAAGCTTTCTTT; CDR3 protein: CASSMPGGPNTEAFF
V gene: TRBV4-2; J gene: TRBJ2-1; D gene: TRBD2; clone size: many; CDR3 DNA: TGTGCCAGCAGCCCCCGGACTAGCGGGTCCTACAATGAGCAGTTCTTC; CDR3 protein: CASSPRTSGSYNEQFF
V gene: TRBV15; J gene: TRBJ2-5; D gene: TRBD1; clone size: many; CDR3 DNA: TGTGCCACCAGCAGAGATCTTTTGGACAGGGCCGAGACCCAGTACTTC; CDR3 protein: CATSRDLLDRAETQYF
V gene: TRBV7-9; J gene: TRBJ2-2; D gene: -; clone size: few; CDR3 DNA: TGTGCCAGCAGCTTAGAGGGTCCAGCGGCGGTGGACACCGGGGAGCTGTTTTTT; CDR3 protein: CASSLEGPAAVDTGELFF
V gene: TRBV6-1; J gene: TRBJ1-1; D gene: -; clone size: many; CDR3 DNA: TGTGCCAGCAGGAAGAGGGGACGGATCAGCACTGAAGCTTTCTTT; CDR3 protein: CASRKRGRISTEAFF
V gene: TRBV7-2; J gene: TRBJ1-5; D gene: TRBD1; clone size: many; CDR3 DNA: TGTGCCAGCAGCGAGAACAGGGGGCATCAGCCCCAGCATTTT; CDR3 protein: CASSENRGHQPQHF
V gene: TRBV20-1; J gene: TRBJ2-1; D gene: TRBD1; clone size: -; CDR3 DNA: TGCAGTGCCTCAAAGACAGGGGGGTACAATGAGCAGTTCTTC; CDR3 protein: CSASKTGGYNEQFF
V gene: TRBV10-3; J gene: TRBJ2-5; D gene: TRBD2; clone size: -; CDR3 DNA: TGTGCCATCAGTGAGTCTGATAGCGGGCCCGCCCAAGAGACCCAGTACTTC; CDR3 protein: CAISESDSGPAQETQYF
V gene: TRBV20-1; J gene: TRBJ1-2; D gene: -; clone size: -; CDR3 DNA: TGCAGTGCTAGGGGGCAGGTGCATGGCTACACCTTC; CDR3 protein: CSARGQVHGYTF
V gene: TRBV6-2/TRBV6-3; J gene: TRBJ1-1; D gene: -; clone size: many; CDR3 DNA: TGTGCCAGCAGTTATAACAGGGCCGGTGGGGTGAACACTGAAGCTTTCTTT; CDR3 protein: CASSYNRAGGVNTEAFF
V gene: TRBV12-3/TRBV12-4; J gene: TRBJ1-5; D gene: -; clone size: many; CDR3 DNA: TGTGCCAGCAGACAACAGGGACTCAATCAGCCCCAGCATTTT; CDR3 protein: CASRQQGLNQPQHF
V gene: TRBV5-8; J gene: TRBJ2-7; D gene: TRBD1; clone size: few; CDR3 DNA: TGTGCCAGCAGCTTAACGGGACAGGGGACTTGGGAGCAGTACTTC; CDR3 protein: CASSLTGQGTWEQYF
V gene: TRBV10-3; J gene: TRBJ2-1; D gene: -; clone size: -; CDR3 DNA: TGTGCCATCAGTGAGGAGTTTGTGGCTGAGCAGTTCTTC; CDR3 protein: CAISEEFVAEQFF
V gene: TRBV29-1; J gene: TRBJ2-1; D gene: TRBD1; clone size: few; CDR3 DNA: TGCAGCGCTACCCCCCTACAGGGGGCGGAATACAATGAGCAGTTCTTC; CDR3 protein: CSATPLQGAEYNEQFF
V gene: TRBV5-6; J gene: TRBJ2-5; D gene: TRBD1; clone size: many; CDR3 DNA: TGTGCCAGCAGCTTGGGAAAGACAGGGTATCTGGCAGAGACCCAGTACTTC; CDR3 protein: CASSLGKTGYLAETQYF
V gene: TRBV28; J gene: TRBJ1-2; D gene: -; clone size: -; CDR3 DNA: TGTGCCAGCACTTGGGGAACCGTCGGGAGGGCAACTAACTATGGCTACACCTTC; CDR3 protein: CASTWGTVGRATNYGYTF
V gene: TRBV28; J gene: TRBJ2-3; D gene: TRBD1; clone size: few; CDR3 DNA: TGTGCCAGCAGTTTCGGGGACAGGGGAAATACGCAGTATTTT; CDR3 protein: CASSFGDRGNTQYF
V gene: TRBV5-1; J gene: TRBJ2-4; D gene: TRBD1; clone size: few; CDR3 DNA: TGCGCCAGCAGCTTGGCCGCTTTCGACAGGGTCCCCAACATTCAGTACTTC; CDR3 protein: CASSLAAFDRVPNIQYF
V gene: TRBV11-2; J gene: TRBJ2-1; D gene: TRBD2; clone size: many; CDR3 DNA: TGTGCCAGCAGCCCTGGACTAGCGGGGGAGTTTTACAATGAGCAGTTCTTC; CDR3 protein: CASSPGLAGEFYNEQFF
V gene: TRBV28; J gene: TRBJ1-5; D gene: TRBD1; clone size: few; CDR3 DNA: TGTGCCCGCACCGCCGGGGACAGGGGCTTCCTGCCCCAGCATTTT; CDR3 protein: CARTAGDRGFLPQHF